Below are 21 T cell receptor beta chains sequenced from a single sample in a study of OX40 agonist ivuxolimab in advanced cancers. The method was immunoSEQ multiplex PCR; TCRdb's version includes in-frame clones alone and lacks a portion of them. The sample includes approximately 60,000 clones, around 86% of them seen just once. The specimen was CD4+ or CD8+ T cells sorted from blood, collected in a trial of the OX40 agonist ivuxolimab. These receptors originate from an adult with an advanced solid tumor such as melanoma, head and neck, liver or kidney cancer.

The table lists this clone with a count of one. CDR3 coding DNA: TGTGCCAGCTCACCCGGGACAGGGTTTAGCAATCAGCCCCAGCATTTT. Amino acid sequence: CASSPGTGFSNQPQHF. The J gene is TRBJ1-5, the V gene TRBV18; 9 nucleotides align to TRBD1. CDR1 is KGHSH and CDR2 is LQKENI in the germline V gene. The CDR3 extends over 16 amino acids. With V trimmed by 3 bases and J by 0 bases, 3 bases remained unmatched. Together with reference TRBV18 and TRBJ1-5, the CDR3 gives the full variable domain: NAGVMQNPRHLVRRRGQEARLRCSPMKGHSHVYWYRQLPEEGLKFMVYLQKENIIDESGMPKERFSAEFPKEGPSILRIQQVVRGDSAAYFCASSPGTGFSNQPQHFGDGTRLSIL.

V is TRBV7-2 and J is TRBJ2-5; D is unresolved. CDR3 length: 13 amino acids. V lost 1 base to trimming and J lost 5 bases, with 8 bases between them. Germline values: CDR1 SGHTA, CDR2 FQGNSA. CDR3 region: CASSLGVRETQYF. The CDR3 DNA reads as TGTGCCAGCAGCTTAGGGGTCAGGGAGACCCAGTACTTC.

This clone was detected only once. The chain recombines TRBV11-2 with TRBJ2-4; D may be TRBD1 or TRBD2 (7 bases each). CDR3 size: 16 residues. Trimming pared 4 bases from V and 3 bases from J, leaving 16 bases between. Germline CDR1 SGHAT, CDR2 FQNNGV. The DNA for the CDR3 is TGTGCCAGCAGCTCCCAGGGGGGGCCGGGCAAAAACATTCAGTACTTC. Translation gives CASSSQGGPGKNIQYF.

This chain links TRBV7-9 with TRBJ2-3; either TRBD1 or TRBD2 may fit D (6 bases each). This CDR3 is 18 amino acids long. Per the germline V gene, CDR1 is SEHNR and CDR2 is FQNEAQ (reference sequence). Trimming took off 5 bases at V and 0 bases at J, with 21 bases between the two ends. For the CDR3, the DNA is TGTGCCAGCAGCCCCGGGGGCACACTCCGACGCAGCACAGATACGCAGTATTTT. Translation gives CASSPGGTLRRSTDTQYF.

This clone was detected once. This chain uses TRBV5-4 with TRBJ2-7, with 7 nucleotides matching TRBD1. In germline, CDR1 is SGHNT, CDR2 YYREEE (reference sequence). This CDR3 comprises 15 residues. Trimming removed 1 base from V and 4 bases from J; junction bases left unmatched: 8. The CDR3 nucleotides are TGTGCCAGCAGCTTGCCCGACAGGGAGTTGTACGAGCAGTACTTC. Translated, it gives CASSLPDRELYEQYF.

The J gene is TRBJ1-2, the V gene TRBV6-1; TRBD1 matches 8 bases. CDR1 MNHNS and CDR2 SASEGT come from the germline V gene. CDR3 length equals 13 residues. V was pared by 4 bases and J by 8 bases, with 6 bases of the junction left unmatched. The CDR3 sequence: CASSVTGVQGYTF. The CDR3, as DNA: TGTGCCAGCAGTGTGACAGGGGTCCAGGGCTACACCTTC.

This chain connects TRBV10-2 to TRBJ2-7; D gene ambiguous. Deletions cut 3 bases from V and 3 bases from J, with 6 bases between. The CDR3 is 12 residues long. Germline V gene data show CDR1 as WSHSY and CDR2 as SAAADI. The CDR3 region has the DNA TGCGCCAGCAGTGACCCCCTCTACGAGCAGTACTTC. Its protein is CASSDPLYEQYF.

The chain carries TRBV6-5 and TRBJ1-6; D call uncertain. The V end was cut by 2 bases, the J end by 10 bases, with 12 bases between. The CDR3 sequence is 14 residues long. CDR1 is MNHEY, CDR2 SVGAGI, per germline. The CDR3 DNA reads TGTGCCAGCAGTTACGGCGGGGTGGGATCACCCCTCCACTTT. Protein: CASSYGGVGSPLHF.

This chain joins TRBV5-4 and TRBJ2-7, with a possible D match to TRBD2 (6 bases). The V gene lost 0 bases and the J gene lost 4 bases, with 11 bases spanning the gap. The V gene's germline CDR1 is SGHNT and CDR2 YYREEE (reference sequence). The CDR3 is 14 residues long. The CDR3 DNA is TGTGCCAGCAGCTTGGAGCGGGCCCGTTACGAGCAGTACTTC. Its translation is CASSLERARYEQYF.

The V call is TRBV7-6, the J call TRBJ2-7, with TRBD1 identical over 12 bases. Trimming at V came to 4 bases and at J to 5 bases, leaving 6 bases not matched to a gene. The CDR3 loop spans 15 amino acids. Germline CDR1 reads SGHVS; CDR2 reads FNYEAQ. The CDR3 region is CASSSGTGGHNEQYF. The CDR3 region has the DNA TGTGCCAGCAGCTCTGGGACAGGGGGCCATAACGAGCAGTACTTC.

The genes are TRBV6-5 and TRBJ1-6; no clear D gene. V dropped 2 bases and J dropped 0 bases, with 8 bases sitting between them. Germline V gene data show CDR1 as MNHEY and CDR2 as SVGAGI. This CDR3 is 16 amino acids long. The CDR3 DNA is TGTGCCAGCAGTTACCGGATCAGCTCCTATAATTCACCCCTCCACTTT. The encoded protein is CASSYRISSYNSPLHF.

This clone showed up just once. The CDR3 region is CASSVSQTRAGETQYF. CDR3 coding DNA: TGTGCCAGCAGCGTATCCCAAACGAGGGCGGGTGAGACCCAGTACTTC. V and J are TRBV9 and TRBJ2-5, with D tentatively TRBD2 (5 bases). The CDR3 consists of 16 residues. Germline V gene lookup returns CDR1 SGDLS and CDR2 YYNGEE. Trimming left V 1 base short and J 5 bases short, with 18 bases between.

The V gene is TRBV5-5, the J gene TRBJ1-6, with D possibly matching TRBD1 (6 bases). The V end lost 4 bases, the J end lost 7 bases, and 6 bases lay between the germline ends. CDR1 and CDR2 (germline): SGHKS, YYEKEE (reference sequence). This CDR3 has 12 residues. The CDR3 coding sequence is TGTGCCAGCAGCACAGGGAATTCACCCCTCCACTTT. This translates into CASSTGNSPLHF.

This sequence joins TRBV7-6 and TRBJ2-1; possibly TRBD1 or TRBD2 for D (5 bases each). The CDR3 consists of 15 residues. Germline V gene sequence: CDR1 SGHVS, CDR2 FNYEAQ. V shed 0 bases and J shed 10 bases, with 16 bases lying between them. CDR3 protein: CASSLADSPQGEQFF. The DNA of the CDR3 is TGTGCCAGCAGCTTAGCGGACTCCCCTCAGGGAGAGCAGTTCTTC.

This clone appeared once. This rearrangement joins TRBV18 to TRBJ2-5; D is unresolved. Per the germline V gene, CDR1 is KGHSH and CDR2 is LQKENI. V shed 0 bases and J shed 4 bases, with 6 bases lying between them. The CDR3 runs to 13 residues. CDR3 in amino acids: CASSPPGGETQYF. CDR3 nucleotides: TGTGCCAGCTCACCACCAGGCGGAGAGACCCAGTACTTC.

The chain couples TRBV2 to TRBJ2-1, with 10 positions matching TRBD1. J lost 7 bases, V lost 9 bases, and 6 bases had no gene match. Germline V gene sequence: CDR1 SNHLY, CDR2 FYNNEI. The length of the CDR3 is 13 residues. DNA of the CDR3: TGTGCCAGAGCCGGGACAGGGGCGAATGAGCAGTTCTTC. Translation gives CARAGTGANEQFF. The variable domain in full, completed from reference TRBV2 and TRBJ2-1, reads EPEVTQTPSHQVTQMGQEVILRCVPISNHLYFYWYRQILGQKVEFLVSFYNNEISEKSEIFDDQFSVERPDGSNFTLKIRSTKLEDSAMYFCARAGTGANEQFFGPGTRLTVL.

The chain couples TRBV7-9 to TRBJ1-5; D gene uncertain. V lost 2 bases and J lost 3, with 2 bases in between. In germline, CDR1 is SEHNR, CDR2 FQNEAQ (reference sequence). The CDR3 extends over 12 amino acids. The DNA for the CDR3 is TGTGCCAGCAGCTTAAACAATCAGCCCCAGCATTTT. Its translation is CASSLNNQPQHF.

The CDR3 DNA reads as TGTGCCAGCAGTCGCCCCCGGAGCTCGAACTATGGCTACACCTTC. It is translated as CASSRPRSSNYGYTF. This chain joins TRBV5-4 and TRBJ1-2, with D unresolved. Per the germline V gene, CDR1 is SGHNT and CDR2 is YYREEE (reference sequence). There are 15 residues in the CDR3. The V and J ends lost 5 bases and 2 bases respectively, with 16 bases between them.

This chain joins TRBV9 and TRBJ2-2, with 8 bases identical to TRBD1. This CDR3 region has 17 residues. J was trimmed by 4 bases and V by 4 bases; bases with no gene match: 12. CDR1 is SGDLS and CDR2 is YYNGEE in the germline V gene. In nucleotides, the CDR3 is TGTGCCAGCAGCCACCAGCTCAGGACAGGGCCCACCGGGGAGCTGTTTTTT. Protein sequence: CASSHQLRTGPTGELFF.

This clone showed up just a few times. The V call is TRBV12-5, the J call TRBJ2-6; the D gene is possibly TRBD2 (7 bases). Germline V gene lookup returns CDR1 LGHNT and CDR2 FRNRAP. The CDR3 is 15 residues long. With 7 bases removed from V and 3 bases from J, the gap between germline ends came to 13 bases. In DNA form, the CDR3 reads TGTGCTAGTGCCCGGGGGGCTGATGGGGCCAACGTCCTGACTTTC. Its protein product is CASARGADGANVLTF.

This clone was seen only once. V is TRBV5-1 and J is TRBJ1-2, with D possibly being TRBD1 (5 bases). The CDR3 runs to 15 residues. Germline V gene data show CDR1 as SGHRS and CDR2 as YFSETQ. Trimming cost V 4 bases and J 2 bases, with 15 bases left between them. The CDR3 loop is CASSTTPQGNYGYTF. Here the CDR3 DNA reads TGCGCCAGCAGCACCACTCCTCAGGGAAACTATGGCTACACCTTC.